This entry is about one TCR beta chain. Its target is unknown. The sample originates from a study of cytomegalovirus exposure and HLA in healthy donors. While unrecorded immune exposures were likely, the donors were nominally healthy when sampled. Study conclusions and caveats: The study flagged roughly 160 TCR beta chains as cytomegalovirus-associated. It was confirmed in vitro that three of the CMV-associated chains were specific for CMV antigens.

V was clipped by 10 bases and J by 8 bases; unmatched bases: 11. From germline, CDR1 is MNHNS and CDR2 SASEGT. This CDR3 contains 13 residues. Amplification used 60 Vbeta primers and 13 Jbeta primers. In the source study's methods: Among the unique TCR beta chains that a later analysis counted, around 72 million in all, about 11 million were shared. This table comes from immunoSEQ multiplex PCR, and its TCRdb copy is limited to in-frame clones, with some not included. Clone size and the V and J calls come from that table; the DNA yielded D and trimming. This repertoire includes tens of thousands of clones.

The chain couples TRBV6-1 to TRBJ1-1; the match to TRBD1 covers 9 bases. The specimen sequenced was PBMCs. The receptor's source is a woman between 40 and 50 years old in good health and CMV-seropositive. CDR3 sequence: CAIGPDRGREAFF. As DNA, the CDR3 is TGTGCCATCGGGCCGGACAGGGGACGAGAAGCTTTCTTT.